This TCR beta chain was recovered during a study of T cell responses to AZD1222 COVID-19 vaccine. Germline V gene sequence: CDR1 MDHEN, CDR2 SYDVKM. V shed 2 bases, J shed 2 bases, and the junction held 5 bases outside the gene matches. The CDR3 runs to 16 residues. Regarding this clone: Its specificity is unknown.

Points from the study as a whole: Nearly half of spike-specific TCRs reportedly target unmutated variant regions. Among vaccine-associated CD4 TCRs, coverage spanned spike, with dominance at 160-218 and 743-854. White British donors predominated, females outnumbered males, and clonal diversity was possibly underestimated.

Profiling relied on immunoSEQ multiplex PCR, and the TCRdb table lists in-frame clones only, not all of them. The table lists about 80,000 clones, 85% to 95% of them singletons. The source of this sequence is an adult who received the AZD1222 COVID-19 vaccine. This chain joins TRBV28 and TRBJ2-3; 9 positions agree with TRBD1. The material sequenced was peripheral blood, taken 28 days after the second AZD1222 dose. CDR3 in DNA: TGTGCCAGCAGTTTAGGGCGGACAGGGGACACAGATACGCAGTATTTT. Translating gives CASSLGRTGDTDTQYF. The variable domain in full, with the rest retrieved from reference TRBV28 and TRBJ2-3, is DVKVTQSSRYLVKRTGEKVFLECVQDMDHENMFWYRQDPGLGLRLIYFSYDVKMKEKGDIPEGYSVSREKKERFSLILESASTNQTSMYLCASSLGRTGDTDTQYFGPGTRLTVL.